This TCR beta chain was found in a study of identical twins. This clonotype was picked up a small number of times. TCRdb fed the 5' RACE reads into MiXCR, producing one record per CDR3 protein. The data contain fewer than 900,000 distinct CDR3 sequences, 21% of them singletons. The sample also formed part of further work on T cells expressing NK-cell markers.

The clonotype originates from a woman aged 18-29 years in good health. Sequencing was done on a sample of PBMCs.

Here the CDR3 reads CASRANRDRGFGYTF. The CDR3 nucleotides read TGTGCCAGCAGGGCAAACCGGGACAGGGGGTTTGGCTACACCTTC. The chain carries TRBV2 and TRBJ1-2, with 11 bases matching TRBD1. Germline lookup yields CDR1 SNHLY and CDR2 FYNNEI. This CDR3 has 15 amino acids. With 6 bases clipped from V and 7 bases from J, the junction kept 10 bases outside the gene matches.